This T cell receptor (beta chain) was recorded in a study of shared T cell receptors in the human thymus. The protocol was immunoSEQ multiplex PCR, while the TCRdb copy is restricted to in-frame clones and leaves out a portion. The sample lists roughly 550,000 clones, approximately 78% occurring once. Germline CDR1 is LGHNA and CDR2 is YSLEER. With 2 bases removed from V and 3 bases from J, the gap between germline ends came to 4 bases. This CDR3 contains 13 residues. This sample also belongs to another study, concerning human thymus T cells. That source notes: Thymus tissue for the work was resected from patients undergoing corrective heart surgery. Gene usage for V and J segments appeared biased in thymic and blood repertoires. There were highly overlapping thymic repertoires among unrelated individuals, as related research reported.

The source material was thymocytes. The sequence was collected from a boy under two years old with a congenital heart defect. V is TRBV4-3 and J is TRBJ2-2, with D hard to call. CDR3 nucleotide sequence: TGCGCCAGCAGCCAAAGCGACACCGGGGAGCTGTTTTTT. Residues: CASSQSDTGELFF.